The 8 T cell receptor beta chains given below trace back to one sample, sequenced in a study of blood T cells in healthy people across ages. Combining a sample-barcoded 5' primer with a J-beta primer mix, a second PCR ran for roughly 6 to 12 cycles. TCRdb analysed the 5' RACE reads with MiXCR anew, one entry per CDR3 protein. This sample yields 650,000 to 1,000,000 distinct CDR3 sequences, of which about 34% are seen a single time; roughly 13% belongs to the top ten. The material sequenced was blood. These receptors all stem from a man in his late teens or twenties in good health.

This clonotype was found a few times. V gene TRBV29-1 combines with J gene TRBJ1-1; D may be TRBD1 (5 bases). CDR3 length equals 14 residues. Trimming took off 3 bases at V and 0 bases at J, with 11 bases between the two ends. Germline CDR1 is SQVTM and CDR2 is ANQGSEA. CDR3: CSVDLGTVNTEAFF. CDR3 bases: TGCAGCGTTGACCTTGGGACCGTGAACACTGAAGCTTTCTTT.

There are a few counts of this clonotype. This sequence joins TRBV6-1 and TRBJ2-7; D is uncertain. This CDR3 is 9 amino acids long. Germline CDR1 and CDR2: MNHNS and SASEGT. CDR3 in DNA: TGTGCACATGGATTCGAGCAGTACTTC. This gives the protein CAHGFEQYF.

This clonotype was detected many times. The CDR3 here is CASSFGQNQETQYF. The CDR3 DNA sequence: TGTGCCAGCAGCTTCGGGCAGAATCAAGAGACCCAGTACTTC. The V gene is TRBV7-9, the J gene TRBJ2-5; no clear D. Germline V gene data show CDR1 as SEHNR and CDR2 as FQNEAQ (reference sequence). The CDR3 covers 14 residues. Trimming took 3 bases from V and 2 from J, leaving 10 bases between them.

This clonotype was picked up a small number of times. The rearrangement joins TRBV14 to TRBJ2-3; a weak D match, TRBD1 (5 bases). This CDR3 spans 14 amino acids. Per germline, CDR1 SGHDN and CDR2 FVKESK. Trimming removed 4 bases from V and 5 bases from J, with 13 bases in between. Here the CDR3 DNA reads TGTGCCAGCAGCCCCCTGGGGCGTGGAGATACGCAGTATTTT. Encoded protein: CASSPLGRGDTQYF. Full variable domain (missing parts from reference TRBV14 and TRBJ2-3): EAGVTQFPSHSVIEKGQTVTLRCDPISGHDNLYWYRRVMGKEIKFLLHFVKESKQDESGMPNNRFLAERTGGTYSTLKVQPAELEDSGVYFCASSPLGRGDTQYFGPGTRLTVL.

This clonotype was observed a handful of times. The chain recombines TRBV4-2 with TRBJ1-4, with 7 bases that match TRBD1. This CDR3 contains 15 residues. Germline loops: CDR1 LGHNA, CDR2 YNFKEQ. V shed 4 bases and J 7 bases; nucleotides not matched to a gene: 9. CDR3 region: CASSPFDRETEKLFF. In DNA, the CDR3 is TGTGCCAGCAGCCCCTTCGACAGGGAGACTGAAAAACTGTTTTTT.

The chain has TRBV7-2 and TRBJ1-2; 10 bases line up with TRBD1. Germline CDR1 and CDR2: SGHTA and FQGNSA. This CDR3 is 15 amino acids long. V trimming: 4 bases; J trimming: 6 bases; junction bases outside the gene matches: 8. CDR3 sequence (DNA): TGTGCCAGCAGCTACCCAGACAGGGGGCGAGATGGCTACACCTTC. Encoded protein: CASSYPDRGRDGYTF. Looking up the rest from reference TRBV7-2 and TRBJ1-2 gives the full variable domain: GAGVSQSPSNKVTEKGKDVELRCDPISGHTALYWYRQSLGQGLEFLIYFQGNSAPDKSGLPSDRFSAERTGGSVSTLTIQRTQQEDSAVYLCASSYPDRGRDGYTFGSGTRLTVV.

The V and J genes are TRBV7-2 and TRBJ2-5; 7 bases are a match to TRBD2. CDR1 is SGHTA and CDR2 is FQGNSA in the germline V gene. CDR3 size: 12 residues. V shed 6 bases, J shed 11 bases, and the junction held 9 bases outside the gene matches. The DNA for the CDR3 is TGTGCCAGCAGGCCCACTAGCGTTGAGCAGTACTTC. Translation gives CASRPTSVEQYF.

V gene TRBV19 combines with J gene TRBJ2-5; tentative D call: TRBD2 (7 bases). The end of the DNA fits TRBJ2-4 better, so the J call may be wrong. Germline V gene data show CDR1 as LNHDA and CDR2 as SQIVND (reference sequence). The CDR3 is made up of 14 amino acids. CDR3 in amino acids: CASSTPWGGDIQYF. For the CDR3, the DNA is TGTGCCAGTAGTACCCCATGGGGGGGCGACATTCAGTACTTC.